The clone carrying this TCR beta chain came up a few times. Its specificity is not known. The time point: newly diagnosed GD, antithyroid drugs for less than 3 months. Researchers made the TCR library from RNA that was extracted from PBMCs. Graves' disease diagnosis relied on American Thyroid Association guidelines. With EDTA tubes as the receptacles, 7 to 9 milliliters of peripheral blood were drawn. The data originate from a study of regulatory T cells in long-lasting Graves disease. Researchers made TCR beta libraries by using iRepertoire HTBI primers and running Arm-PCR on CDR3 regions. One entry per CDR3 protein results from TCRdb running MiXCR on the multiplex PCR reads. Of hundreds of thousands of distinct CDR3 sequences listed, roughly 15% are singletons. Notes on the study in general: The number of shared public clonotypes was higher in persistent patients (more than 2,500) than new patients (more than 850).

Germline CDR1 reads GTSNPN; CDR2 reads SVGIG (reference sequence). V shed 0 bases and J 1 base; nucleotides not matched to a gene: 22. The CDR3 is made up of 21 amino acids. These data were likewise used in another study, on T cells in Graves' hyperthyroidism and ophthalmopathy. That paper states: Clinical symptoms, serum thyroxine and TRAb, thyroid ultrasound and orbital computed tomography together formed the diagnostic basis.

This sample comprised peripheral blood mononuclear cells (PBMCs), obtained at new diagnosis, from a patient treated with antithyroid drugs. This chain connects TRBV30 to TRBJ2-7; 9 bases fit TRBD2. This sequence originates from a man aged 18 to 30 with Graves disease. CDR3 protein: CAWSVLRNSGRLARGSYEQYF. CDR3 sequence (DNA): TGTGCCTGGAGTGTACTCCGGAATAGCGGGAGACTCGCGCGAGGTTCCTACGAGCAGTACTTC. Drawing the rest from reference TRBV30 and TRBJ2-7, the complete variable domain is SQTIHQWPATLVQPVGSPLSLECTVEGTSNPNLYWYRQAAGRGLQLLFYSVGIGQISSEVPQNLSASRPQDRQFILSSKKLLLSDSGFYLCAWSVLRNSGRLARGSYEQYFGPGTRLTVT.